Listed below are T cell receptor beta chains from one sample, sequenced in a study of blood T cell repertoires in COVID-19. Generated by immunoSEQ multiplex PCR, the TCRdb table keeps only in-frame clones and is missing some. Altogether around 230,000 clones are present, roughly nine tenths being singletons, with the ten largest covering around 3.7%. Material for sequencing was PBMCs or T cells enriched from blood (not recorded which). The receptors were sampled from a woman between 25 and 40 years old with acute COVID-19. Each CDR3 is given with its conserved first and last residue. Each record gives: V gene, CDR3 protein.

v_gene: TRBV25-1; CDR3aa: CASSDPRGRSYEQYF
v_gene: TRBV7-9; CDR3aa: CASRLEMNTEAFF
v_gene: TRBV6-5; CDR3aa: CASSYSITSISYEQFF
v_gene: TRBV2; CDR3aa: CASSEWQENTEAFF
v_gene: TRBV30; CDR3aa: CAWSGDRVRGDRTEAFF
v_gene: TRBV11-3; CDR3aa: CASSFSLSETQYF
v_gene: TRBV6-5; CDR3aa: CASRVAGTNTGELFF
v_gene: TRBV12-5; CDR3aa: CASGLGSRADTQYF
v_gene: TRBV7-2; CDR3aa: CASSLVAGVLNQPQHF
v_gene: TRBV4-3; CDR3aa: CASSLQGGANYGYTF
v_gene: TRBV25-1; CDR3aa: CASSAHRDSGNTIYF
v_gene: TRBV19; CDR3aa: CASSPQGAPDSSPLHF
v_gene: TRBV6-5; CDR3aa: CASRRGQLANYGYTF
v_gene: TRBV30; CDR3aa: CAWSAEDFDDTEAFF
v_gene: TRBV10-3; CDR3aa: CAIGLAEETQYF
v_gene: TRBV12-3/TRBV12-4; CDR3aa: CASSFEGNTEAFF
v_gene: TRBV28; CDR3aa: CASSLILGQGVMGNQPQHF
v_gene: TRBV5-1; CDR3aa: CASSLAPRGRTGKNIQYF
v_gene: TRBV9; CDR3aa: CASSVGDRGPYEQYF
v_gene: TRBV9; CDR3aa: CASSVRSKGASGVNEQFF
v_gene: TRBV7-2; CDR3aa: CASSPGQGRENEQYF
v_gene: TRBV9; CDR3aa: CASSAEGGREKLFF
v_gene: TRBV9; CDR3aa: CASSVVDGQGGTQYF
v_gene: TRBV7-6; CDR3aa: CASSPRVAGRTNYGYTF
v_gene: TRBV5-1; CDR3aa: CASSLESGGPPDTQYF
v_gene: TRBV4-1; CDR3aa: CASSQEPGQGGYGYTF
v_gene: TRBV7-9; CDR3aa: CASSWWPRTDTQYF
v_gene: TRBV12-3/TRBV12-4; CDR3aa: CASTNRGYGYTF
v_gene: TRBV19; CDR3aa: CASSIRHYSGNTIYF
v_gene: TRBV6-6; CDR3aa: CASSLRDRDNQPQHF
v_gene: TRBV27; CDR3aa: CASSLSWARQETQYF
v_gene: TRBV27; CDR3aa: CASSLTQGSYEQYF
v_gene: TRBV5-1; CDR3aa: CASSRGQGTEAFF
v_gene: TRBV5-4; CDR3aa: CASSLGGQLEIYGYTF
v_gene: TRBV6-1; CDR3aa: CASSGPGPSGANVLTF
v_gene: TRBV29-1; CDR3aa: CSVSQISTNEKLFF
v_gene: TRBV6-5; CDR3aa: CASSYSGTERTEAFF
v_gene: TRBV2; CDR3aa: CASSDYHSPPPRNTEAFF
v_gene: TRBV5-1; CDR3aa: CASMIAGGGEAFF
v_gene: TRBV19; CDR3aa: CASSAGGYEQYF
v_gene: TRBV7-9; CDR3aa: CASSLQGARGYTF
v_gene: TRBV11-2; CDR3aa: CASSHGTGVYNEQFF
v_gene: TRBV28; CDR3aa: CASMGGGEKLFF
v_gene: TRBV7-6; CDR3aa: CASSLGGGNGYTF
v_gene: TRBV19; CDR3aa: CASSTPRALNYGYTF
v_gene: TRBV28; CDR3aa: CASSLSSGTGELFF
v_gene: TRBV4-1; CDR3aa: CASSTLNEKLFF
v_gene: TRBV5-1; CDR3aa: CASRDLNTEAFF
v_gene: TRBV25-1; CDR3aa: CASTRANEKLFF